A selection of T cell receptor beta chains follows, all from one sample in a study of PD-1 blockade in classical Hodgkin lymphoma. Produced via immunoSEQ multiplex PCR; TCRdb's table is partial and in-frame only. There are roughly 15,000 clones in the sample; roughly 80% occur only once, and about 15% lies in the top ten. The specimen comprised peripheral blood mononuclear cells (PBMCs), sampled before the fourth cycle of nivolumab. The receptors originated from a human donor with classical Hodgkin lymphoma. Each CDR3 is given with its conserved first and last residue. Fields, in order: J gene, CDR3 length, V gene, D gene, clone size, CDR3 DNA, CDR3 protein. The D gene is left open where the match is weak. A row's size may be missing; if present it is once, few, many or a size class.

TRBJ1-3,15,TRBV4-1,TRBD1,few,TGCGCCAGCAGCCCAGGGACAGGGACTGGAAACACCATATATTTT,CASSPGTGTGNTIYF
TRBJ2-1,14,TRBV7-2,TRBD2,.,TGTGCCAGCAGCTCGTCACGGGCGGGGGATGAGCAGTTCTTC,CASSSSRAGDEQFF
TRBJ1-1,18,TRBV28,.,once,TGTGCCAGCAGTTTGAACTCGGGGGGGTTCGAATTTTACGCTGAAGCTTTCTTT,CASSLNSGGFEFYAEAFF
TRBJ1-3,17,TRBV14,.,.,TGTGCCAGCAGCCAAGATGGGCTCGGGGGTCCTGGAAACACCATATATTTT,CASSQDGLGGPGNTIYF
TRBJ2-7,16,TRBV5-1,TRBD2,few,TGCGCCAGCAGCTTGGTACTAGCGGGGGGTCCCTACGAGCAGTACTTC,CASSLVLAGGPYEQYF
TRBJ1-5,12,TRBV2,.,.,TGTGCCAGCGCGGCGGGCAATCAGCCCCAGCATTTT,CASAAGNQPQHF
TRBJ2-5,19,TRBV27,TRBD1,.,TGTGCCAGCAGTTCATTCGGGACAGGGCCCAGGAAATGCCAAGAGACCCAGTACTTC,CASSSFGTGPRKCQETQYF
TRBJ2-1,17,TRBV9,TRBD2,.,TGTGCCAGCAGCGTCCACCTGAGCGGGGGGGCCGGGAATGAGCAGTTCTTC,CASSVHLSGGAGNEQFF
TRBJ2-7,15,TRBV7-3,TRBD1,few,TGTGCCAGCAGCCGCTGGGACAGCACGGTCAACGAGCAGTACTTC,CASSRWDSTVNEQYF
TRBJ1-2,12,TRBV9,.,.,TGTGCCAGCAGCGTAGTGGGAGGTGGCTACACCTTC,CASSVVGGGYTF
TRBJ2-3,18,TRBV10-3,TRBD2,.,TGTGCCATCAGTGAGTACGGGGAGGCTAGCGGTAACACAGATACGCAGTATTTT,CAISEYGEASGNTDTQYF
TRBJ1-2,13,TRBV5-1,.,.,TGCGCCAGCAGCTGGACAGTTAGGCGAGGCTACACCTTC,CASSWTVRRGYTF
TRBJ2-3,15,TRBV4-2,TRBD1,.,TGTGCCAGCAGCCAAGGTAACAGGGGGGCAGATACGCAGTATTTT,CASSQGNRGADTQYF
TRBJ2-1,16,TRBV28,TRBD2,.,TGTGCCAGCAGTCTTAGCGGGGGGGCCGGCAACAATGAGCAGTTCTTC,CASSLSGGAGNNEQFF
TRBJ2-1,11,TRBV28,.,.,TGTGCCAGCAACGCCTACAATGAGCAGTTCTTC,CASNAYNEQFF
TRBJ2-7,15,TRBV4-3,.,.,TGCGCCAGCAGCCAAGCTCGGGGGTCATCCTACGAGCAGTACTTC,CASSQARGSSYEQYF
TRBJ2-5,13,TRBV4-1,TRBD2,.,TGCGCCAGCAGCAGACTAGCCCAAGAGACCCAGTACTTC,CASSRLAQETQYF
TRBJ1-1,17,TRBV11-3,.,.,TGTGCCAGCAGCCCAATCCTCCACAGGGCGCCGCACACTGAAGCTTTCTTT,CASSPILHRAPHTEAFF
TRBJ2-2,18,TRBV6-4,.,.,TGTGCCAGCAGTGACCATTCTATAGGGGTAATCAACACCGGGGAGCTGTTTTTT,CASSDHSIGVINTGELFF
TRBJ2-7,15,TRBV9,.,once,TGTGCCAGCAGCGTAGCAGGGGGGGGTCCCTACGAGCAGTACTTC,CASSVAGGGPYEQYF
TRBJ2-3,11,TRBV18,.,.,TGTGCCAGCTCACTCACAGATACGCAGTATTTT,CASSLTDTQYF
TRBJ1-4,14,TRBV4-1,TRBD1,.,TGCGCCAGCAGGAGGGACAGGGGGCCTGAAAAACTGTTTTTT,CASRRDRGPEKLFF
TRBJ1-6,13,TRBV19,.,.,TGTGCCAGTAGGACGACTGGGAGTTCACCCCTCCACTTT,CASRTTGSSPLHF
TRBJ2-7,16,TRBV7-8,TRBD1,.,TGTGCCAGCAGCCACAGGAGGGGACAGGGGTTCCACGAGCAGTACTTC,CASSHRRGQGFHEQYF
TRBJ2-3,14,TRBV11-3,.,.,TGTGCCAGCAGCCCACGGACTGGCACAGATACGCAGTATTTT,CASSPRTGTDTQYF
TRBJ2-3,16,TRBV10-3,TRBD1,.,TGTGCCATCAGTGAGTCTCGGACAGGGAGCACAGATACGCAGTATTTT,CAISESRTGSTDTQYF
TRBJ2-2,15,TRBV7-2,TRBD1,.,TGTGCCAGCAGCTTAGCGGGACAGGGCACCGGGGAGCTGTTTTTT,CASSLAGQGTGELFF
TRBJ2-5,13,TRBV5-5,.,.,TGTGCCAGCAGCCAGGGAAGGGGAGAGACCCAGTACTTC,CASSQGRGETQYF
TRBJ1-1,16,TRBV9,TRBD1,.,TGTGCCAGCAGCGAAACTACAGGGGGCGCCGGCACTGAAGCTTTCTTT,CASSETTGGAGTEAFF
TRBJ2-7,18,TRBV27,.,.,TGTGCCAGCAGTTTAAGAGGCCCCGGACAGACCCGAGGCTACGAGCAGTACTTC,CASSLRGPGQTRGYEQYF
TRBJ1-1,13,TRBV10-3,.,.,TGTGCCATCAGTGAGGAGGACGCCACTGAAGCTTTCTTT,CAISEEDATEAFF
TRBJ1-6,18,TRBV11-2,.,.,TGTGCCAGCAGCGCCCTGGGGCAGGGGCTCTCCTATAATTCACCCCTCCACTTT,CASSALGQGLSYNSPLHF
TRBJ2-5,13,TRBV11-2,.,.,TGTGCCAGCCAAACAATGCAGGGGGAGACCCAGTACTTC,CASQTMQGETQYF
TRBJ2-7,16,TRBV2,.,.,TGTGCCAGCACCCAGGGCCTCGGTGAAAGCTCCTACGAGCAGTACTTC,CASTQGLGESSYEQYF
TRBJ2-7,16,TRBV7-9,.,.,TGTGCCAGCAGCTTATTTGGCTCAGGGGCCTCCTACGAGCAGTACTTC,CASSLFGSGASYEQYF
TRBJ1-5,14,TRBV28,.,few,TGTGCCAGCAGTTTACAAGGGAAGTATCAGCCCCAGCATTTT,CASSLQGKYQPQHF
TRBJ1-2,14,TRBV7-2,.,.,TGTGCCAGCAGCTTCCGGGCGGAATCCTATGGCTACACCTTC,CASSFRAESYGYTF
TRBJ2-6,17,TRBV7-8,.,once,TGTGCCAGCAGCCCTCCCCTCCGGTTCCCTGGGGCCAACGTCCTGACTTTC,CASSPPLRFPGANVLTF
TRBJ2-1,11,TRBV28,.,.,TGTGCCAGCAGTTTACGAGTTGAGCAGTTCTTC,CASSLRVEQFF
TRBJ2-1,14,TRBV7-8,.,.,TGTGCCAGCAGCCCCGGGACCTTTGGGCATGAGCAGTTCTTC,CASSPGTFGHEQFF
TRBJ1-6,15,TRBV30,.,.,TGTGCCTATAAAACGGGGTCCTCTTTTAATTCACCCCTCCACTTT,CAYKTGSSFNSPLHF
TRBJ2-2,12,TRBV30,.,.,TGTGCCTGGAGGGGGGGTCCCGGGGAGCTGTTTTTT,CAWRGGPGELFF
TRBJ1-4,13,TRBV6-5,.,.,TGTGCCAGCAGTTACTGGGGGGATGAAAAACTGTTTTTT,CASSYWGDEKLFF
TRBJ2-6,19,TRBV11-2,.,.,TGTGCCAGCAGCTTAGGCCCGGGACGAGGTCGCTCTGGGGCCAACGTCCTGACTTTC,CASSLGPGRGRSGANVLTF
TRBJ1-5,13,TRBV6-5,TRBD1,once,TGTGCCAGCAGGGAGACAGGGACGGAGCCCCAGCATTTT,CASRETGTEPQHF
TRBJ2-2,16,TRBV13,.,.,TGTGCCAGCAGCTCGGGACGGCGGATCGGTGGCGGGGAGCTGTTTTTT,CASSSGRRIGGGELFF
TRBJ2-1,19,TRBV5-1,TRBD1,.,TGCGCCAGCAGCAACCCGAGAATCGTAGGGACAGGGGCAAGGACTGAGCAGTTCTTC,CASSNPRIVGTGARTEQFF
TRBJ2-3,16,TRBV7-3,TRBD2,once,TGTGCCAGCAGCCCCCGGACTAGCGGGGGGAGAGATACGCAGTATTTT,CASSPRTSGGRDTQYF
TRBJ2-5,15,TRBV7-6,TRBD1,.,TGTGCCAGCAGCGATCGACAGGGCTTCGGGGAGACCCAGTACTTC,CASSDRQGFGETQYF
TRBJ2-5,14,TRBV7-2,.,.,TGTGCCAGCAGCTTAAACCAGGGCTCCGGGACCCAGTACTTC,CASSLNQGSGTQYF
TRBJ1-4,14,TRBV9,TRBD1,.,TGTGCCAGCAGCCTAGGGGGCGCTGATGAAAAACTGTTTTTT,CASSLGGADEKLFF
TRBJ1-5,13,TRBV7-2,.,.,TGTGCCAGCAGCTTAGGTTACAATCAGCCCCAGCATTTT,CASSLGYNQPQHF
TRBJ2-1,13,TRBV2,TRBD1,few,TGTGCCAGCAGATGGACAGGAAGGGATGAGCAGTTCTTC,CASRWTGRDEQFF
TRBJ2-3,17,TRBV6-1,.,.,TGTGCCAGCAGTGAAGCGGCCGGGACAACGTCCACAGATACGCAGTATTTT,CASSEAAGTTSTDTQYF
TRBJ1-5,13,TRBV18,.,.,TGTGCCAGCTCACCAGATCAAGGACAGCCCCAGCATTTT,CASSPDQGQPQHF